The 21 T cell receptor beta chains below all came from one sample that was sequenced in a study of PD-L1 blockade in urothelial cancer. Clones were sequenced by immunoSEQ multiplex PCR, and TCRdb holds only the in-frame ones, with some missing. This repertoire shows some 100,000 clones, roughly 90% found once; its top ten account for 0.97%. Time point noted: pretreatment peripheral blood. Specimen: PBMCs, collected around atezolizumab (anti-PD-L1) treatment. These receptors all stem from an elderly woman with urothelial cancer.

This chain connects TRBV15 to TRBJ2-7, with D unclear. With 0 bases removed from V and 1 base from J, the gap between germline ends came to 10 bases. The CDR3 spans 15 residues. Germline assignment: CDR1 LNHNV and CDR2 YYDKDF (reference sequence). This chain's CDR3 is CATSRDNGGSYEQYF. The CDR3 DNA follows: TGTGCCACCAGCAGAGATAATGGCGGTTCCTACGAGCAGTACTTC.

The chain couples TRBV15 to TRBJ2-3; 7 nucleotides match TRBD2. Trimming took 4 bases from V and 5 from J; bases not matched to a gene: 6. CDR1 is LNHNV and CDR2 is YYDKDF in the germline V gene (reference sequence). The CDR3 spans 14 residues. The CDR3 bases are TGTGCCACCAGCATGCGGGAGCATGGAGATACGCAGTATTTT. It yields the protein CATSMREHGDTQYF.

The chain joins TRBV18 to TRBJ2-3; 11 positions match TRBD2. V shed 5 bases and J 0 bases; nucleotides not matched to a gene: 7. Germline CDR1 and CDR2: KGHSH and LQKENI. The CDR3 runs to 17 residues. The CDR3 loop is CASSKSSGRRSTDTQYF. DNA for the CDR3: TGTGCCAGCTCAAAGTCTAGCGGGAGGAGGAGCACAGATACGCAGTATTTT.

This clone was picked up many times. This chain uses TRBV10-2 with TRBJ1-4; TRBD1 aligns across 9 bases. The CDR3 totals 15 residues. V shed 3 bases and J 2 bases; nucleotides not matched to a gene: 1. Germline CDR1 WSHSY, CDR2 SAAADI. The CDR3 reads CASSEQGATNEKLFF. In DNA form, the CDR3 reads TGCGCCAGCAGTGAACAGGGGGCGACTAATGAAAAACTGTTTTTT.

V and J are TRBV28 and TRBJ1-1; tentative D call: TRBD1 (5 bases). Germline CDR1 reads MDHEN; CDR2 reads SYDVKM. The CDR3 covers 16 residues. The V end lost 3 bases, the J end lost 1 base, and 15 bases lay between the germline ends. CDR3 loop: CASSFTGDIGNTEAFF. In DNA form, the CDR3 reads TGTGCCAGCAGTTTCACAGGAGACATAGGGAACACTGAAGCTTTCTTT.

The gene calls are TRBV12-5 and TRBJ2-5; TRBD2 matches at 8 bases. The germline gives CDR1 LGHNT, CDR2 FRNRAP. The J segment lost 5 bases and the V segment lost 7 bases, leaving 12 bases of the junction unmatched. The CDR3 spans 15 residues. The CDR3 DNA reads TGTGCTAGTGCCCCGGGTAGCGGGACTTGGGAGACCCAGTACTTC. This translates into CASAPGSGTWETQYF.

The chain couples TRBV27 to TRBJ1-5; D not resolved. The CDR3 contains 15 residues. The germline CDR1 and CDR2 sequences are MNHEY and SMNVEV (reference sequence). Trimming took 3 bases from V and 3 from J, leaving 12 bases between them. The CDR3 here is CASSFTAVHNQPQHF. CDR3 sequence (DNA): TGTGCCAGCAGTTTTACGGCGGTTCACAATCAGCCCCAGCATTTT.

The sample holds one count of this clone. The chain combines TRBV30 with TRBJ2-3; no definite D call. Trimming took off 5 bases at V and 2 bases at J, with 11 bases between the two ends. This CDR3 contains 13 residues. Germline CDR1 is GTSNPN and CDR2 is SVGIG (reference sequence). The CDR3 sequence is CAWARFLTDTQYF. The CDR3 region has the DNA TGTGCCTGGGCTAGGTTCCTCACAGATACGCAGTATTTT.

This chain joins TRBV7-6 and TRBJ2-3; TRBD1 is a possible D gene (5 bases). This CDR3 is 14 amino acids long. V gave up 3 bases and J gave up 4 bases, with 11 bases separating them. Per germline, CDR1 SGHVS and CDR2 FNYEAQ. The CDR3 DNA reads as TGTGCCAGCAGCTTGGGGCCAGGGTCAGATACGCAGTATTTT. Its translation: CASSLGPGSDTQYF.

This sequence joins TRBV28 and TRBJ1-5; D unresolved. CDR1 and CDR2 (germline): MDHEN, SYDVKM. CDR3 length: 15 residues. Trimming shortened V by 6 bases and J by 0 bases, and 12 bases separated the two germline ends. CDR3 region: CASSPPPYSNQPQHF. CDR3 nucleotides: TGTGCCAGCAGCCCCCCCCCTTATAGCAATCAGCCCCAGCATTTT.

This clone was recorded once. The chain links TRBV5-1 to TRBJ2-1, with 9 bases matching TRBD2. The ends lost 8 bases at V and 2 bases at J; junction bases unmatched: 5. From germline, CDR1 is SGHRS and CDR2 YFSETQ. The CDR3 spans 14 residues. The CDR3 reads CASTTSGTYNEQFF. The CDR3 coding sequence is TGCGCCAGTACGACTAGCGGTACCTACAATGAGCAGTTCTTC.

In nucleotides, the CDR3 is TGTGCCAGCAGTTTGGGACTAGCAACTAGTCTGGGCGAGCAGTACTTC. This encodes CASSLGLATSLGEQYF. The gene calls are TRBV6-6 and TRBJ2-7, with 9 bases aligning to TRBD2. V was pared by 4 bases and J by 6 bases, with 13 bases of the junction left unmatched. Germline V gene lookup returns CDR1 MNHNY and CDR2 SVGAGI (reference sequence). This CDR3 has 16 amino acids.

This chain connects TRBV18 to TRBJ2-2; D is perhaps TRBD2 (5 bases). V lost 3 bases to trimming and J lost 2 bases, with 10 bases between them. The CDR3 covers 15 residues. The germline V gene has CDR1 KGHSH and CDR2 LQKENI. The CDR3 is CASSPTRGNTGELFF. CDR3 coding DNA: TGTGCCAGCTCACCCACTAGAGGAAACACCGGGGAGCTGTTTTTT.

The rearrangement joins TRBV28 to TRBJ1-5; D is unclear. Trimming cost V 2 bases and J 0 bases, with 5 bases left between them. The germline V gene encodes CDR1 MDHEN and CDR2 SYDVKM. CDR3 length equals 14 residues. The CDR3 DNA follows: TGTGCCAGCAGTTTACTTGTTAGCAATCAGCCCCAGCATTTT. Protein sequence: CASSLLVSNQPQHF.

J is TRBJ1-1 and V is TRBV29-1; D is perhaps TRBD1 (6 bases). The germline gives CDR1 SQVTM, CDR2 ANQGSEA. The V and J ends lost 6 bases and 3 bases respectively, with 14 bases between them. The CDR3 is made up of 13 amino acids. The DNA of the CDR3 is TGCAGCGTCCCCCCAGGGGCCGACACTGAAGCTTTCTTT. This encodes CSVPPGADTEAFF.

The CDR3 reads CASTPFLRVNTEAFF. The DNA for the CDR3 is TGTGCCAGTACCCCCTTTTTACGGGTGAACACTGAAGCTTTCTTT. The chain links TRBV19 to TRBJ1-1; D unresolved. V gave up 7 bases and J gave up 0 bases, with 15 bases separating them. CDR1 is LNHDA, CDR2 SQIVND, per germline (reference sequence). CDR3 length equals 15 residues.

Notes on this clone: The sample holds other DNA sequences that translate to the same CDR3. The gene calls are TRBV29-1 and TRBJ1-1; 9 bases align to TRBD1. Germline V lookup: CDR1 SQVTM, CDR2 ANQGSEA. The CDR3 is 13 residues long. With 4 bases clipped from V and 1 base from J, the junction kept 1 base outside the gene matches. The CDR3 nucleotides read TGCAGCGTTGGGGGACAGGGGAACACTGAAGCTTTCTTT. Translation: CSVGGQGNTEAFF.

The sample holds one count of this clone. V usage is TRBV29-1 and J usage is TRBJ1-1, with D tentatively TRBD1 (6 bases). Trimming cost V 7 bases and J 0 bases, with 15 bases left between them. Germline assignment: CDR1 SQVTM and CDR2 ANQGSEA. The CDR3 is 14 amino acids. In nucleotides, the CDR3 is TGCAGCGCCACCCAGAGACAGGTGAACACTGAAGCTTTCTTT. It codes for CSATQRQVNTEAFF.

A few counts support this clone. The chain uses TRBV28 and TRBJ1-1; D unresolved. The V and J ends lost 3 bases and 1 base respectively, with 15 bases between them. The CDR3 runs 16 residues. Germline V CDR1 and CDR2: MDHEN, SYDVKM. The CDR3, as DNA: TGTGCCAGCAGTTTCAGTCAGGCAGCCCCGAACACTGAAGCTTTCTTT. Its translation is CASSFSQAAPNTEAFF.

This chain links TRBV27 with TRBJ2-2; TRBD2 agrees at 7 bases. The V gene end was trimmed by 2 bases and the J gene end by 6 bases; junction bases not matched to a gene: 0. CDR3 length: 13 amino acids. The germline gives CDR1 MNHEY, CDR2 SMNVEV (reference sequence). The CDR3 protein is CASSLAGAGELFF. For the CDR3, the DNA is TGTGCCAGCAGTTTAGCGGGAGCCGGGGAGCTGTTTTTT.

The gene calls are TRBV5-1 and TRBJ2-2; perhaps TRBD2 as D (6 bases). V was cut by 7 bases and J by 5 bases, with 18 bases left in between. This CDR3 has 15 amino acids. Germline V CDR1 and CDR2: SGHRS, YFSETQ. The CDR3 DNA follows: TGCGCCAGCTCTCCGGGGGAGGTTGGGACCGGGGAGCTGTTTTTT. Encoded protein: CASSPGEVGTGELFF.